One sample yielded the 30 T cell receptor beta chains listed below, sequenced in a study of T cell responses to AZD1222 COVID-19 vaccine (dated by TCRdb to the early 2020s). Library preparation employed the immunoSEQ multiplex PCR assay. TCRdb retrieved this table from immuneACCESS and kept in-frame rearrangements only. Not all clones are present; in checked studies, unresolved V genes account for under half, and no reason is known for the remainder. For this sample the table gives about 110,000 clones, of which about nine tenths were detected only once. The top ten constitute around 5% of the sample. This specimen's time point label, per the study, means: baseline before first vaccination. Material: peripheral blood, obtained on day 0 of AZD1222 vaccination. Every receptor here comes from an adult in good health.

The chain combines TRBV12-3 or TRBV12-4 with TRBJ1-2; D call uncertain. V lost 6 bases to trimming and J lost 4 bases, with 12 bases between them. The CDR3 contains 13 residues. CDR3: CASSLGTIYGYTF. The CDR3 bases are TGTGCCAGCAGCCTCGGAACAATCTATGGCTACACCTTC.

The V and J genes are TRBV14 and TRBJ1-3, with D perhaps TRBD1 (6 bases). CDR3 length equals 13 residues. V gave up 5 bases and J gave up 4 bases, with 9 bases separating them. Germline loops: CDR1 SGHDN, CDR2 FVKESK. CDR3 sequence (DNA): TGTGCCAGCAGCACAGGGATCGGAAACACCATATATTTT. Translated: CASSTGIGNTIYF.

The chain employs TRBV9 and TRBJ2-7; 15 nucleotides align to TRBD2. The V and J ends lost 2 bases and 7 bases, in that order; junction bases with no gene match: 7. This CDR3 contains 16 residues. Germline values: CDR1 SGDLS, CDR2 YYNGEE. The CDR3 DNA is TGTGCCAGCAGCGTTGGACTAGCGGGAGGGGAAGGGGAGCAGTACTTC. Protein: CASSVGLAGGEGEQYF.

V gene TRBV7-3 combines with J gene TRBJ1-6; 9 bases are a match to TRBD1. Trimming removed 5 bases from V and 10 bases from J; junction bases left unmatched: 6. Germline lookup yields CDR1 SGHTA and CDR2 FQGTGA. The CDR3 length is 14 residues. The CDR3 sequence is CASSQQGAGSPLHF. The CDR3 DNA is TGTGCCAGCAGCCAACAGGGGGCAGGGTCACCCCTCCACTTT. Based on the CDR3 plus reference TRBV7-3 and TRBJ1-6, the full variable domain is GAGVSQTPSNKVTEKGKYVELRCDPISGHTALYWYRQSLGQGPEFLIYFQGTGAADDSGLPNDRFFAVRPEGSVSTLKIQRTERGDSAVYLCASSQQGAGSPLHFGNGTRLTVT.

The CDR3 nucleotides are TGTGCCAGCAGCTTAGGGACTTCACCCCTCCACTTT. Its protein product is CASSLGTSPLHF. The chain is built from TRBV7-9 and TRBJ1-6; D is unresolved. V was cut by 1 base and J by 9 bases, with 4 bases left in between. The CDR3 length is 12 residues. Per the germline V gene, CDR1 is SEHNR and CDR2 is FQNEAQ (reference sequence).

The CDR3: CASSRTSGSYEQYF. CDR3 DNA sequence: TGTGCCAGCAGCCGTACTAGCGGGAGCTACGAGCAGTACTTC. J is TRBJ2-7 and V is TRBV7-9, with 11 bases fitting TRBD2. The CDR3 sequence is 14 residues long. Losses at the gene ends were 5 bases for V and 3 bases for J; bases not matched to a gene: 3. CDR1 and CDR2 (germline): SEHNR, FQNEAQ (reference sequence).

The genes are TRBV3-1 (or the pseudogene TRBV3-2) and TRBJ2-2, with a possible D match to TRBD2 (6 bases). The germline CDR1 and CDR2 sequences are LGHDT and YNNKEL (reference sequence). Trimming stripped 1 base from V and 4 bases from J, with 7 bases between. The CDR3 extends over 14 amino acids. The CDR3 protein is CASSQVRGTGELFF. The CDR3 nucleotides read TGTGCCAGCAGCCAAGTGCGGGGCACCGGGGAGCTGTTTTTT.

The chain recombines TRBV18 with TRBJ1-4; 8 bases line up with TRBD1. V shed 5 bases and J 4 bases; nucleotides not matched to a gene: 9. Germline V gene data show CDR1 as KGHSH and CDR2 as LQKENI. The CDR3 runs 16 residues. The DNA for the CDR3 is TGTGCCAGCTCAATGGACAGGGTCCAAGATAATGAAAAACTGTTTTTT. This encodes CASSMDRVQDNEKLFF. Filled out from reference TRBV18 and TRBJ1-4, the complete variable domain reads NAGVMQNPRHLVRRRGQEARLRCSPMKGHSHVYWYRQLPEEGLKFMVYLQKENIIDESGMPKERFSAEFPKEGPSILRIQQVVRGDSAAYFCASSMDRVQDNEKLFFGSGTQLSVL.

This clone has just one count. CDR3 residues: CAWSLTGLSSYNEQFF. The CDR3 DNA follows: TGTGCCTGGAGTCTCACGGGCCTTAGCTCCTACAATGAGCAGTTCTTC. The chain joins TRBV30 to TRBJ2-1; D remains unclear. Germline CDR1 is GTSNPN and CDR2 is SVGIG (reference sequence). The V end lost 2 bases, the J end lost 0 bases, and 14 bases lay between the germline ends. CDR3 size: 16 residues.

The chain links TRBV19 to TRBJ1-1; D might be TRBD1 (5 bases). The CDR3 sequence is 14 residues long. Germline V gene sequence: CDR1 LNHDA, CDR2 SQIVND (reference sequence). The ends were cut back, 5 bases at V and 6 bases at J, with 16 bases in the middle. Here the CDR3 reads CASSVVGEWAEAFF. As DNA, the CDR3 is TGTGCCAGTAGTGTGGTAGGGGAGTGGGCTGAAGCTTTCTTT.

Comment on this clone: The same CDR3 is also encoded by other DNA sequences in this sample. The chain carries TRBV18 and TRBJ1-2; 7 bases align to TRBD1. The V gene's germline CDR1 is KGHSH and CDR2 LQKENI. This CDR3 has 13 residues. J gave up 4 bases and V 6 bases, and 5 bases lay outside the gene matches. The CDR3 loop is CASSPGTAYGYTF. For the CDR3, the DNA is TGTGCCAGCTCGCCCGGGACAGCCTATGGCTACACCTTC.

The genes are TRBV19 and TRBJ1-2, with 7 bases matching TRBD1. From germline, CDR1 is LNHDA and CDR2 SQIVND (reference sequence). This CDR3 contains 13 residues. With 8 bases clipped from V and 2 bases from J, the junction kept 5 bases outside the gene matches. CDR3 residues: CASHDRVNYGYTF. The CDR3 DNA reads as TGTGCCAGTCACGACAGGGTGAACTATGGCTACACCTTC.

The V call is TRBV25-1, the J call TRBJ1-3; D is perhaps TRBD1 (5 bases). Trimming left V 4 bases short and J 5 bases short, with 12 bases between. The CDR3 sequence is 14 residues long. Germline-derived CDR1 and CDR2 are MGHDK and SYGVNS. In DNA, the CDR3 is TGTGCCAGCAGTGTTGCCGGGGCAAGAAACACCATATATTTT. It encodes CASSVAGARNTIYF.

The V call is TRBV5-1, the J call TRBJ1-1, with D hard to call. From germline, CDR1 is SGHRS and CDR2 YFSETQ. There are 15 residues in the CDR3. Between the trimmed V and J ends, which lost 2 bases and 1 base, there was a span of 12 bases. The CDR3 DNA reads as TGCGCCAGCAGCTTTGGGAGGGCCGAGAACACTGAAGCTTTCTTT. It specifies CASSFGRAENTEAFF.

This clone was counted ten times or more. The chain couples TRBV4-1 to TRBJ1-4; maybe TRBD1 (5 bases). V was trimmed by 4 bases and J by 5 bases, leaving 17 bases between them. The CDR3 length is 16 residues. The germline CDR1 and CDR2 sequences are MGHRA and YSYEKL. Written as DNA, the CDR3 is TGCGCCAGCAGCCCGCCAATACAGGAAAGAAATGAAAAACTGTTTTTT. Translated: CASSPPIQERNEKLFF.

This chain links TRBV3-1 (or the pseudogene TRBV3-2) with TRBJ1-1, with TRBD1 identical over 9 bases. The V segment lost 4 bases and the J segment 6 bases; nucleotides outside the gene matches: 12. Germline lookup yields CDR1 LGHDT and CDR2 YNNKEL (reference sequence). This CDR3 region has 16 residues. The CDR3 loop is CASSPSHGQGTSEAFF. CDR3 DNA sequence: TGTGCCAGCAGCCCATCTCATGGACAGGGGACTTCTGAAGCTTTCTTT.

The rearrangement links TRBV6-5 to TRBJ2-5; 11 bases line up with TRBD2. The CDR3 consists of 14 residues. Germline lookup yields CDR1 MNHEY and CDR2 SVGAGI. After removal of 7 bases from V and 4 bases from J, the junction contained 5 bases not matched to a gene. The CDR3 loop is CASTALAGGETQYF. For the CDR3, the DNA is TGTGCCAGCACCGCTCTAGCGGGAGGAGAGACCCAGTACTTC.

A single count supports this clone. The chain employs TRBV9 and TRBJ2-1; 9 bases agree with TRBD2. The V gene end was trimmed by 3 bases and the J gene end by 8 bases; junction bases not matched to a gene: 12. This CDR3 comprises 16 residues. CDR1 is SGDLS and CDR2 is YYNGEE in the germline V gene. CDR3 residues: CASSAPGTSISHEQFF. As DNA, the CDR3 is TGTGCCAGCAGCGCCCCAGGGACTAGCATCTCCCATGAGCAGTTCTTC.

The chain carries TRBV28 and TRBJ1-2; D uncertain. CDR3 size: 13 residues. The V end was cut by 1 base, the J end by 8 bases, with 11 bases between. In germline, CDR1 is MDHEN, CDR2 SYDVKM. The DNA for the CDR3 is TGTGCCAGCAGTTTATCGTCAGGATTAGGCTACACCTTC. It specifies CASSLSSGLGYTF.

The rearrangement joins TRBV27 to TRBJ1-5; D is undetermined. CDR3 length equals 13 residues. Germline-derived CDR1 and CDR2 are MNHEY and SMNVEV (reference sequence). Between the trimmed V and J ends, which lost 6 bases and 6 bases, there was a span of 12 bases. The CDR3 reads CASSPRGGQPQHF. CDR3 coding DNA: TGTGCCAGCAGCCCCCGGGGTGGTCAGCCCCAGCATTTT.

The CDR3 spells CASSPWTGRAYEQYF. CDR3 nucleotides: TGTGCCAGCAGCCCCTGGACTGGGAGGGCCTACGAGCAGTACTTC. This rearrangement joins TRBV7-2 to TRBJ2-7, with 7 bases identical to TRBD2. V shed 5 bases, J shed 2 bases, and the junction held 9 bases outside the gene matches. CDR3 length: 15 amino acids. Germline V gene sequence: CDR1 SGHTA, CDR2 FQGNSA.

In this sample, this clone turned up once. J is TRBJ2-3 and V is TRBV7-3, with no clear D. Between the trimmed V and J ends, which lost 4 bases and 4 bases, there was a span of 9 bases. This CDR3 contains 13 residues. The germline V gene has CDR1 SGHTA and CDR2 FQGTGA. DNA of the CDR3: TGTGCCAGCAGCTCGTCCTACCCAGATACGCAGTATTTT. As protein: CASSSSYPDTQYF.

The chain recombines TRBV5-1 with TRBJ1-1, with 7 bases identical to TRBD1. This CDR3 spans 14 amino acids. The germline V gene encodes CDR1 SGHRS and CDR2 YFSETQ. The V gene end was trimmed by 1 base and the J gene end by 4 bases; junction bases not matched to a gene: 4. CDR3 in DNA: TGCGCCAGCAGCTTGCAGACAGGGTCCACTGAAGCTTTCTTT. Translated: CASSLQTGSTEAFF.

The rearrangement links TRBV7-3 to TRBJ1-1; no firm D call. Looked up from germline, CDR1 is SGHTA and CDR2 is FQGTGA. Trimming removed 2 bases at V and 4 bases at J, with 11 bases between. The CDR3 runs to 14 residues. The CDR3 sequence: CASSLSGASTEAFF. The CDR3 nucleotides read TGTGCCAGCAGCTTATCGGGCGCGAGCACTGAAGCTTTCTTT. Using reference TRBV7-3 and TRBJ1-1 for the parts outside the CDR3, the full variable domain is GAGVSQTPSNKVTEKGKYVELRCDPISGHTALYWYRQSLGQGPEFLIYFQGTGAADDSGLPNDRFFAVRPEGSVSTLKIQRTERGDSAVYLCASSLSGASTEAFFGQGTRLTVV.

CDR3 loop: CASRRGDYNTEAFF. CDR3 bases: TGTGCCAGCAGGAGGGGCGATTATAATACTGAAGCTTTCTTT. The chain couples TRBV6-5 to TRBJ1-1, with D possibly being TRBD1 (5 bases). V lost 6 bases, J lost 5 bases, and 16 bases lay in between. Germline CDR1 reads MNHEY; CDR2 reads SVGAGI. The CDR3 is made up of 14 amino acids.

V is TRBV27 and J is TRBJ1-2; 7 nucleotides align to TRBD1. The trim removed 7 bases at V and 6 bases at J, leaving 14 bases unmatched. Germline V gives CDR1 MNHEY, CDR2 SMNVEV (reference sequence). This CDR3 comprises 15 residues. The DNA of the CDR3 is TGTGCCAGCAAGATGCTTGACAGGGATTGGAATGGCTACACCTTC. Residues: CASKMLDRDWNGYTF.

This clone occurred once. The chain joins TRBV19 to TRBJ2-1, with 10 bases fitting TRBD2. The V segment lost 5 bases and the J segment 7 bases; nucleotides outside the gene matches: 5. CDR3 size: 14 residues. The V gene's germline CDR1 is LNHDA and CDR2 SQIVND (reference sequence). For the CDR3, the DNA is TGTGCCAGTAGTCTAGCGGGAGTAGGGAATGAGCAGTTCTTC. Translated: CASSLAGVGNEQFF.

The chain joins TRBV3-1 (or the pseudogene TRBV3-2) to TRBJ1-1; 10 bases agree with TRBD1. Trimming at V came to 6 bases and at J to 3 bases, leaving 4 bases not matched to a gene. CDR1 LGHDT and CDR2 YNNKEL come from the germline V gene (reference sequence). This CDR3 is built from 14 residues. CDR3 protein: CASRGTGAYTEAFF. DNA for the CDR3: TGTGCCAGCAGGGGGACAGGGGCGTACACTGAAGCTTTCTTT.

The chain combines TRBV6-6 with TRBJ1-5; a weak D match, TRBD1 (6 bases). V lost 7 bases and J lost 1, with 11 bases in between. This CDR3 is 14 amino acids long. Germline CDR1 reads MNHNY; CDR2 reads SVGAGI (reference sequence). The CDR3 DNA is TGTGCCAGCACTCGGACAGCGAGCAATCAGCCCCAGCATTTT. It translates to CASTRTASNQPQHF.

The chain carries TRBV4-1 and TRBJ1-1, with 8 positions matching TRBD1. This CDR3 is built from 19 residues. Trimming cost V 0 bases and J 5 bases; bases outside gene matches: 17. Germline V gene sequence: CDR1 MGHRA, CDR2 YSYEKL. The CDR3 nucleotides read TGCGCCAGCAGCCAAGACAAGGGCGGGGCAGGGGGCAAGCTAACTGAAGCTTTCTTT. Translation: CASSQDKGGAGGKLTEAFF.